The 18 T cell receptor delta chains listed next were all sequenced from one sample in a study of gamma-delta T cells after stem cell transplantation. TCRdb re-called the RT-PCR reads using CATT. The sample includes around 16,000 delta-chain clones, approximately 8.8% of them seen just once. Sequenced input: gamma-delta T cells. These TCRs come from a human donor. It is not recorded whose cells these are; they may come from a transplant donor.

In this sample, this clone turned up a few times. The TCRdb protein, from a much larger clone, departs from this DNA's translation at residue 4, likely by read error; the protein shown derives from the DNA. The chain carries TRDV2 and TRDJ3; no definite D call. This CDR3 is 18 amino acids long. Germline CDR1 is GEAIGNYY and CDR2 is EKD. Trimming cost V 4 bases and J 0 bases, with 15 bases left between them. CDR3 in amino acids: CACEISLSGSWDTRQMFF. CDR3 DNA: TGTGCCTGTGAGATTTCACTCTCCGGCTCCTGGGACACCCGACAGATGTTTTTC.

About this clone: A read error likely explains why the TCRdb protein, taken from a much larger clone, differs from this DNA's translation at residue 11; the protein shown is translated from the DNA. The chain carries TRDV2 and TRDJ1; maybe TRDD3 (5 bases). V lost 0 bases to trimming and J lost 3 bases, with 28 bases between them. CDR3 length: 20 residues. CDR1 is GEAIGNYY and CDR2 is EKD in the germline V gene. The CDR3 region is CACDTVSRRLVTLMADKLIF. In nucleotides, the CDR3 is TGTGCCTGTGACACCGTTAGTCGGCGACTGGTGACGCTAATGGCCGATAAACTCATCTTT.

In its sample, this clone was seen a few times. TCRdb's listed protein matches a much larger clone and diverges from this DNA's translation at residue 4, likely through a read error; the protein shown comes from the DNA. The genes are TRDV1 and TRDJ1, with 11 nucleotides matching TRDD3. This CDR3 has 19 residues. V was pared by 11 bases and J by 5 bases, with 25 bases of the junction left unmatched. Per the germline V gene, CDR1 is TSWWSYY and CDR2 is QGS. CDR3: CAIVEREPPDWGIKDKLIF. CDR3 coding DNA: TGTGCTATTGTGGAAAGAGAGCCCCCCGACTGGGGGATAAAGGATAAACTCATCTTT.

This clone was counted between two and nine times. A far larger clone is one base from this, pointing to a likely read error. Within the sample, other DNA sequences also encode this same CDR3. This chain links TRDV2 with TRDJ1; 10 bases align to TRDD3. CDR3 size: 17 residues. The germline V gene has CDR1 GEAIGNYY and CDR2 EKD. The CDR3 sequence is CACDTLLGDLPTDKLIF. The CDR3 DNA sequence: TGCGCCTGTGACACTCTACTGGGGGATTTACCCACCGATAAACTCATCTTT.

The chain has TRDV2 and TRDJ1; 10 bases line up with TRDD3. The CDR3 spans 18 residues. Germline trimming cut 0 bases from V and 0 bases from J; bases unmatched to any gene: 9. Per the germline V gene, CDR1 is GEAIGNYY and CDR2 is EKD. Here the CDR3 DNA reads TGTGCCTGTGACACCGTACTGGGGGATCCAGGTGACACCGATAAACTCATCTTT. Its translation: CACDTVLGDPGDTDKLIF.

As for this clone: TCRdb lists the protein of a much larger clone for this DNA, which differs at residue 7, so this is likely a read error; the protein given here is translated from the DNA itself. The V gene is TRDV2, the J gene TRDJ1; 10 bases line up with TRDD3. This CDR3 region has 16 residues. Germline CDR1 GEAIGNYY, CDR2 EKD. V shed 1 base, J shed 4 bases, and the junction held 8 bases outside the gene matches. The CDR3 reads CACDTSRGIRNDKLIF. Written as DNA, the CDR3 is TGTGCCTGTGACACGAGCCGGGGGATACGGAACGATAAACTCATCTTT.

Remarks on this clone: For this DNA, TCRdb reports the protein of a much larger clone, which diverges at residue 3, most likely from a read error; the protein presented here is translated directly from the DNA. The V gene is TRDV1, the J gene TRDJ1, with 8 bases matching TRDD3. Per the germline V gene, CDR1 is TSWWSYY and CDR2 is QGS. This CDR3 region has 25 residues. In nucleotides, the CDR3 is TGTGCTATTGGGGAAGGGCCGCAATTCCCGGGTATATACTGGGGGTCTCAGCTGTACACCGATAAACTCATCTTT. Protein product: CAIGEGPQFPGIYWGSQLYTDKLIF.

Concerning this clone: TCRdb's listed protein matches a much larger clone and diverges from this DNA's translation at residue 15, likely through a read error; the protein shown comes from the DNA. V gene TRDV2 combines with J gene TRDJ1, with 10 bases matching TRDD3. Germline assignment: CDR1 GEAIGNYY and CDR2 EKD. The length of the CDR3 is 17 residues. CDR3 DNA sequence: TGTGCCTGTGACTTGGTGGGGGATACCCGAAACACCGATAAACCCATCTTT. Residues: CACDLVGDTRNTDKPIF.

This clone has a handful of counts. This may be a read error, as it is one base from a much larger clone. This rearrangement joins TRDV2 to TRDJ1, with 8 bases identical to TRDD3. The CDR3 length is 25 residues. Germline-derived CDR1 and CDR2 are GEAIGNYY and EKD. Trimming cost V 0 bases and J 0 bases; bases outside gene matches: 32. The CDR3 nucleotides read TGTGCCTGTGACACCGTGGACCCCACGAGTACTGTGGGATACGCACCCCAACTGTACACCGATAAACTCATCTTT. This gives the protein CACDTVDPTSTVGYAPQLYTDKLIF.

Comment on this clone: The amino acid sequence in TCRdb belongs to a much larger clone and departs from this DNA's translation at residue 8, likely a sequencing read error; the sequence shown is translated from the DNA. The chain links TRDV2 to TRDJ1; 8 nucleotides line up with TRDD3. This CDR3 has 17 amino acids. Germline loops: CDR1 GEAIGNYY, CDR2 EKD. The V segment lost 3 bases and the J segment 0 bases; nucleotides outside the gene matches: 11. Here the CDR3 DNA reads TGTGCCTGTGACTTACTGGGGGGGGAGACCTACACCGATAAACTCATCTTT. It translates to CACDLLGGETYTDKLIF.

This clone was seen more than once but under ten times. The TCRdb protein comes from a much larger clone and disagrees with this DNA's translation at residue 4, likely due to a read error; the protein given here is derived from the DNA. The rearrangement links TRDV2 to TRDJ1, with D uncertain. Germline CDR1 GEAIGNYY, CDR2 EKD. The CDR3 sequence is 16 residues long. CDR3 DNA sequence: TGTGCCTGTGCCACCGCGGGCCCCCCGTACACCGATAAACTCATCTTT. Protein: CACATAGPPYTDKLIF.

Notes on this clone: Translating this DNA gives a protein that differs at residue 7 from the TCRdb one, which belongs to a much larger clone; a read error is likely, and the protein shown is this translation. The V and J genes are TRDV2 and TRDJ1; 9 bases line up with TRDD3. Germline CDR1 is GEAIGNYY and CDR2 is EKD. V shed 3 bases and J 0 bases; nucleotides not matched to a gene: 19. CDR3 length: 20 amino acids. CDR3 sequence (DNA): TGTGCCTGTGACCGGATGATACTGGGGGAGACTTTGACGTACACCGATAAACTCATCTTT. This encodes CACDRMILGETLTYTDKLIF.

There are many counts of this clone. Other nucleotide sequences in the sample specify the same CDR3. This chain links TRDV2 with TRDJ1, with 11 bases aligning to TRDD3. With V trimmed by 0 bases and J by 1 base, 12 bases remained unmatched. The CDR3 runs to 19 residues. Per germline, CDR1 GEAIGNYY and CDR2 EKD. CDR3 residues: CACDTGSVLGDRGTDKLIF. For the CDR3, the DNA is TGTGCCTGTGACACCGGCAGCGTACTGGGGGATAGAGGCACCGATAAACTCATCTTT.

This clone was picked up a small number of times. This DNA translates differently at residue 4 from the TCRdb protein, which is that of a much larger clone; a read error is likely, and the protein shown is the DNA's own translation. The chain uses TRDV1 and TRDJ1, with TRDD3 matching 13 bases. The CDR3 runs 21 residues. From germline, CDR1 is TSWWSYY and CDR2 QGS. The CDR3 sequence: CALEEISYPLLLGDTLGKLIF. CDR3 sequence (DNA): TGTGCTCTTGAGGAAATTTCCTACCCCCTCCTACTGGGGGATACGCTGGGTAAACTCATCTTT.

This clone was found a few times. V is TRDV2 and J is TRDJ1; D might be TRDD3 (5 bases). This CDR3 is built from 19 residues. Germline lookup yields CDR1 GEAIGNYY and CDR2 EKD. V lost 1 base and J 1 base, leaving 24 bases between the germline ends. The CDR3 spells CACDTRGREEGGPTDKLIF. The DNA of the CDR3 is TGTGCCTGTGACACTAGGGGGCGGGAGGAGGGTGGCCCCACCGATAAACTCATCTTT.

This clone was recorded many times. A read error is likely here: a far larger clone is one base away. The V and J genes are TRDV1 and TRDJ2, with 9 bases aligning to TRDD3. CDR1 and CDR2 (germline): TSWWSYY, QGS. This CDR3 comprises 23 residues. J gave up 2 bases and V 5 bases, and 27 bases lay outside the gene matches. CDR3 sequence: CALGRGILLKYGGILDLTAQLFF. In DNA form, the CDR3 reads TGTGCTCTTGGGAGGGGGATCCTACTGAAATACGGGGGGATACTGGACTTGACAGCACAACTCTTCTTT.

A remark on this clone: TCRdb shows a much larger clone's protein in place of this DNA's translation, and the two differ at residue 13, likely through a read error; the protein shown is translated from the DNA. V usage is TRDV2 and J usage is TRDJ1, with 7 bases lining up with TRDD3. Trimming removed 4 bases from V and 1 base from J; junction bases left unmatched: 20. The germline CDR1 and CDR2 sequences are GEAIGNYY and EKD. There are 19 residues in the CDR3. The CDR3 nucleotides read TGTGCCTGTGATACCCTATCGCGGGGGATTGATGGATTCACCGATAAACTCATCTTT. This encodes CACDTLSRGIDGFTDKLIF.

This clone has only a few counts. It is likely a read error: a sequence one base away is far more abundant. The sample holds other DNA sequences that translate to the same CDR3. The chain joins TRDV1 to TRDJ1, with TRDD3 identical over 8 bases. The CDR3 covers 22 residues. The V gene's germline CDR1 is TSWWSYY and CDR2 QGS. The CDR3 is CALGELIILPLWRDTVVGKLIF. The DNA of the CDR3 is TGCGCTCTTGGGGAACTCATAATCCTTCCCCTCTGGCGGGATACGGTCGTTGGTAAACTCATCTTT.